Listed below are T cell receptor beta chains from one sample, sequenced in a study of Ad26.COV2.S vaccination and SARS-CoV-2 variants. Method: immunoSEQ multiplex PCR; TCRdb's copy keeps in-frame clones and lacks some. This table holds about 350,000 clones, roughly 94% found once. Here the sequenced sample was peripheral blood, taken after recovery from COVID-19. The receptor set was obtained from a human donor who had recovered from COVID-19. Each CDR3 is given with its conserved first and last residue. D genes are given only for firm matches. Part of the rows lack a size; the others show once, few, many or a class for expanded clones.

V gene	D gene	clone size	J gene	CDR3 protein	CDR3 DNA
TRBV18	.	.	TRBJ2-7	CASSPQAGSSYEQYF	TGTGCCAGCTCACCCCAGGCAGGGAGCTCCTACGAGCAGTACTTC
TRBV15	.	.	TRBJ1-5	CATSRDRSNQPQHF	TGTGCCACCAGCAGAGATCGAAGCAATCAGCCCCAGCATTTT
TRBV10-3	TRBD1	.	TRBJ2-3	CAISDSLGQGLADTQYF	TGTGCCATCAGTGATTCTCTGGGACAGGGGCTCGCAGATACGCAGTATTTT
TRBV5-1	.	.	TRBJ2-7	CASSSPGQVGGEQYF	TGCGCCAGCAGCTCGCCCGGACAGGTCGGGGGCGAGCAGTACTTC
TRBV7-9	.	.	TRBJ2-5	CASSLVGETQYF	TGTGCCAGCAGCTTAGTCGGTGAGACCCAGTACTTC
TRBV6-5	.	.	TRBJ2-3	CASSYSRASADTQYF	TGTGCCAGCAGTTACTCGAGGGCTAGCGCGGATACGCAGTATTTT
TRBV7-6	.	.	TRBJ2-6	CATIASDSGANVLTF	TGTGCCACTATTGCCTCGGACTCTGGGGCCAACGTCCTGACTTTC
TRBV27	.	.	TRBJ2-1	CASSLRGASSYNEQFF	TGTGCCAGCAGTTTAAGGGGGGCAAGCTCCTACAATGAGCAGTTCTTC
TRBV11-2	.	few	TRBJ2-7	CASSRTASYEQYF	TGTGCCAGCAGTCGGACAGCCTCCTACGAGCAGTACTTC
TRBV9	.	few	TRBJ1-1	CASSPPPLGDGPF	TGTGCCAGCAGCCCTCCACCTTTAGGGGACGGTCCCTTT
TRBV15	.	.	TRBJ2-7	CATSRDSTGEQYF	TGTGCCACCAGCAGAGATAGCACGGGCGAGCAGTACTTC
TRBV12-5	TRBD1	.	TRBJ2-7	CASGLVLGQGFSYEQYF	TGTGCTAGTGGTTTGGTTTTGGGACAGGGGTTTTCCTACGAGCAGTACTTC
TRBV29-1	TRBD1	.	TRBJ1-1	CSVPGTAMNTEAFF	TGCAGCGTCCCCGGGACAGCTATGAACACTGAAGCTTTCTTT
TRBV7-2	.	.	TRBJ1-6	CASSQTSFGQYNSPLHF	TGTGCCAGCAGCCAGACTTCATTCGGGCAGTATAATTCACCCCTCCACTTT
TRBV4-1	.	.	TRBJ1-4	CASSLQTGVNEKLFF	TGCGCCAGCAGCCTTCAGACAGGAGTCAATGAAAAACTGTTTTTT
TRBV7-9	.	.	TRBJ1-1	CASSLSATEAFF	TGTGCCAGCAGCTTGAGCGCTACTGAAGCTTTCTTT
TRBV5-6	TRBD1	once	TRBJ2-1	CASSLAGQDRSYNEQFF	TGTGCCAGCAGCTTGGCGGGACAGGATCGCTCCTACAATGAGCAGTTCTTC
TRBV4-1	.	.	TRBJ1-2	CASSPSERGAIIYGYTF	TGCGCCAGCAGTCCCAGCGAACGGGGGGCGATTATCTATGGCTACACCTTC
TRBV11-1	TRBD1	.	TRBJ1-5	CASSFEWDRGNQPQHF	TGTGCCAGCAGCTTCGAATGGGACAGGGGCAATCAGCCCCAGCATTTT
TRBV9	.	.	TRBJ1-2	CASSVFDRSSNYGYTF	TGTGCCAGCAGCGTATTCGATAGGTCCTCTAACTATGGCTACACCTTC
TRBV15	.	.	TRBJ2-5	CATSRDGLAGPSYSEVQETQYF	TGTGCCACCAGCAGAGATGGTTTGGCCGGACCGTCATATTCCGAGGTTCAAGAGACCCAGTACTTC
TRBV5-6	.	.	TRBJ1-2	CASSLANLAYGYTF	TGTGCCAGCAGCTTGGCCAACCTTGCGTATGGCTACACCTTC
TRBV18	TRBD1	.	TRBJ1-5	CASSPGQGAGQPQHF	TGTGCCAGCTCACCGGGACAGGGGGCTGGGCAGCCCCAGCATTTT
TRBV9	.	few	TRBJ1-4	CASTPTGTVNEKLFF	TGTGCCAGCACCCCAACCGGGACTGTAAATGAAAAACTGTTTTTT